One sample yielded the 16 T cell receptor beta chains listed below, sequenced in a study of T cells after yellow fever vaccination. In TCRdb, the 5' RACE reads were re-called with MiXCR into one record per CDR3 protein. In the table there are roughly 120,000 distinct CDR3 sequences, about 7.8% of which are singletons. The sample consisted of CD4+ T cells sorted from PBMCs, taken about 49 days after the first yellow fever vaccination. These receptors all come from a man between 18 and 29 years old who received the YFV17D yellow fever vaccine.

This clonotype was detected many times. The J gene is TRBJ2-3, the V gene TRBV7-2; no reliable D call. Germline-derived CDR1 and CDR2 are SGHTA and FQGNSA. V dropped 5 bases and J dropped 4 bases, with 7 bases sitting between them. The CDR3 sequence is 12 residues long. The CDR3 DNA reads as TGTGCCAGCAGCCCACCGGCAGATACGCAGTATTTT. Its protein is CASSPPADTQYF.

In its sample, this clonotype was seen many times. This CDR3 is CASSPYSTGAGTGELFF. As DNA, the CDR3 is TGCGCCAGCAGCCCCTACTCCACAGGGGCGGGCACCGGGGAGCTGTTTTTT. This sequence joins TRBV5-1 and TRBJ2-2, with 7 bases lining up with TRBD1. The CDR3 totals 17 residues. Germline lookup yields CDR1 SGHRS and CDR2 YFSETQ. V shed 4 bases and J 4 bases; nucleotides not matched to a gene: 13.

This clonotype came up many times. The J gene is TRBJ2-5, the V gene TRBV20-1, with D possibly matching TRBD1 (6 bases). Germline V CDR1 and CDR2: DFQATT, SNEGSKA (reference sequence). V lost 3 bases and J 3 bases, leaving 11 bases between the germline ends. The CDR3 covers 13 residues. The CDR3 DNA sequence: TGCAGTGCTAGGGACAGTAACAAAGAGACCCAGTACTTC. It encodes CSARDSNKETQYF.

This clonotype was found many times. The chain employs TRBV5-6 and TRBJ2-1, with D tentatively TRBD2 (6 bases). This CDR3 spans 14 amino acids. Germline V lookup: CDR1 SGHDT, CDR2 YYEEEE. V lost 6 bases and J lost 8, with 18 bases in between. The CDR3 nucleotides are TGTGCCAGCACCAGGGCCCATCGGAGGGATGAGCAGTTCTTC. This codes for CASTRAHRRDEQFF.

This clonotype was recorded at least ten times. The chain links TRBV12-3 or TRBV12-4 to TRBJ2-4, with D perhaps given as TRBD1 or TRBD2 (5 bases each). Trimming stripped 5 bases from V and 3 bases from J, with 14 bases between. This CDR3 contains 15 residues. The CDR3 DNA is TGTGCCAGCAGTGCCCTCCCGGGGCGCAAAAACATTCAGTACTTC. This gives the protein CASSALPGRKNIQYF.

In its sample, this clonotype was seen many times. The rearrangement uses TRBV5-1 and TRBJ2-5; D not certain. V lost 4 bases, J lost 5 bases, and 6 bases lay in between. This CDR3 contains 11 residues. Germline-derived CDR1 and CDR2 are SGHRS and YFSETQ. The CDR3 coding sequence is TGCGCCAGCAGCGAAACGGAGACCCAGTACTTC. Translating gives CASSETETQYF.

This clonotype was counted only a few times. The chain links TRBV5-4 to TRBJ1-3; no reliable D call. Germline V gene data show CDR1 as SGHNT and CDR2 as YYREEE (reference sequence). The CDR3 contains 14 residues. V lost 4 bases to trimming and J lost 0 bases, with 8 bases between them. The CDR3 sequence is CASSLDPSGNTIYF. CDR3 bases: TGTGCCAGCAGCCTCGACCCCTCTGGAAACACCATATATTTT.

This clonotype was counted at least ten times. V is TRBV7-3 and J is TRBJ2-3, with 11 bases lining up with TRBD2. Germline V lookup: CDR1 SGHTA, CDR2 FQGTGA. Germline trimming cut 5 bases from V and 5 bases from J; bases unmatched to any gene: 9. This CDR3 has 16 residues. The CDR3 loop is CASSPNSGGAGDTQYF. CDR3 DNA sequence: TGTGCCAGCAGCCCAAATAGCGGGGGGGCTGGAGATACGCAGTATTTT.

This clonotype was seen ten or more times. The chain recombines TRBV18 with TRBJ1-1; D is ambiguous. Germline V gives CDR1 KGHSH, CDR2 LQKENI. Trimming shortened V by 9 bases and J by 7 bases, and 12 bases separated the two germline ends. This CDR3 spans 11 amino acids. CDR3 in amino acids: CASLSEVEAFF. DNA for the CDR3: TGTGCCAGTCTCTCGGAGGTTGAAGCTTTCTTT.

This clonotype appeared many times. CDR3 nucleotides: TGCGCCAGCAGCTGGGGGCGGACTAGCGGGGGAAACAATGAGCAGTTCTTC. It is translated as CASSWGRTSGGNNEQFF. The gene calls are TRBV5-1 and TRBJ2-1, with 13 positions matching TRBD2. This CDR3 contains 17 residues. Germline V gene sequence: CDR1 SGHRS, CDR2 YFSETQ. The J segment lost 5 bases and the V segment lost 3 bases, leaving 8 bases of the junction unmatched.

This clonotype appeared many times. The chain has TRBV5-1 and TRBJ2-7; possible D gene TRBD2, 6 bases. The germline gives CDR1 SGHRS, CDR2 YFSETQ. Trimming left V 1 base short and J 3 bases short, with 17 bases between. This CDR3 contains 16 residues. In DNA, the CDR3 is TGCGCCAGCAGCTTGTGGACCGCGGGACCCCTCTACGAGCAGTACTTC. Protein: CASSLWTAGPLYEQYF.

Notes on this clonotype: This may come from a read error, since a much larger clone is one base off. The gene calls are TRBV6-5 and TRBJ2-3, with TRBD2 as a possible D gene (6 bases). This CDR3 has 17 amino acids. Germline CDR1 reads MNHEY; CDR2 reads SVGAGI. The CDR3 spells CASSYGRGGPSTDSQYF. CDR3 nucleotide sequence: TGTGCCAGCAGTTATGGGCGGGGCGGGCCTAGCACAGATTCGCAGTATTTT.

The table lists this clonotype with a few counts. The chain combines TRBV5-1 with TRBJ2-3; D is uncertain. The CDR3 has 15 amino acids. Germline CDR1 reads SGHRS; CDR2 reads YFSETQ. V was shortened by 0 bases and J by 3 bases, with 11 bases between the two germline ends. CDR3 nucleotides: TGCGCCAGCAGCTTGGAACCTGTAGTTACAGATACGCAGTATTTT. This translates into CASSLEPVVTDTQYF.

This clonotype was observed a few times. An end of the junction does not agree with germline; a read error may underlie this. V gene TRBV29-1 combines with J gene TRBJ2-7, with D perhaps assigned TRBD1 or TRBD2 (6 bases each). This CDR3 has 13 residues. Germline CDR1 reads SQVTM; CDR2 reads ANQGSEA. CDR3 loop: CSVEGGKRYEQHF. In DNA form, the CDR3 reads TGCAGCGTTGAGGGGGGCAAAAGATACGAGCAGCACTTC.

There are a few counts of this clonotype. The rearrangement links TRBV5-4 to TRBJ1-1, with 7 positions matching TRBD1. CDR1 SGHNT and CDR2 YYREEE come from the germline V gene (reference sequence). The CDR3 has 15 amino acids. Germline trimming cut 3 bases from V and 1 base from J; bases unmatched to any gene: 6. CDR3 sequence reads: CASSSPGQPNTEAFF. For the CDR3, the DNA is TGTGCCAGCAGCTCCCCGGGACAGCCGAACACTGAAGCTTTCTTT.

A few counts support this clonotype. One end of the junction varies from germline; a read error may be responsible. The rearrangement joins TRBV18 to TRBJ2-3; 7 bases agree with TRBD2. From germline, CDR1 is KGHSH and CDR2 LQKENI. The CDR3 consists of 17 residues. CDR3 region: CAISTGAGPLSTDTQYF. The CDR3 region has the DNA TGTGCCATCTCAACCGGAGCGGGACCACTTAGCACAGATACGCAGTATTTT.